This T cell receptor beta chain was recorded in a study of T cell repertoires in cytomegalovirus infection. Study overall: HLA-B-restricted CMV epitopes that are well studied, plus recently identified HLA-C-restricted ones, were used by the study. Study-level results: Across the ex vivo response, the dominant clonotypes were HLA-C-restricted CMV-specific TCR beta clonotypes.

In its sample, this clonotype was seen a few times. Its target is unknown. The ends lost 3 bases at V and 2 bases at J; junction bases unmatched: 3. Looked up from germline, CDR1 is SGDLS and CDR2 is YYNGEE. The CDR3 spans 14 residues. A single record per CDR3 protein comes from TCRdb applying MiXCR to the reads. The sample holds fewer than 60,000 distinct CDR3 sequences, about 20% seen once. The chain joins TRBV9 to TRBJ1-1, with 8 bases identical to TRBD1. Sequenced here: CD8+ T cells from cultured PBMCs, sampled from culture after CMV antigen stimulation. The receptor was isolated from a human donor in good health (CMV status not recorded). Some clones in this sample may be carry-over from other donors' samples. Here the CDR3 DNA reads TGTGCCAGCAGCGGAGGGACAGGAAACACTGAAGCTTTCTTT. Protein sequence: CASSGGTGNTEAFF.